This TCR beta chain was captured in a study of long-term antiretroviral therapy in people with HIV. Whole-study context: The 2015 recommendation for immediate ART came about a decade after the earliest samples.

CDR3 size: 14 residues. The germline V and J ends were trimmed by 7 bases and 0 bases, with 10 bases remaining between them. The germline V gene encodes CDR1 MDHEN and CDR2 SYDVKM. Study-wide results and limits: The study found that diversity rose after ART but stayed below transplant donor controls.

Post-ART PBMC samples numbered at least two per donor, and pre-ART ones at least one. Until DNA extraction, the samples held between about 0.9-11 million cryopreserved PBMC. As for this clone: What it binds is unknown.

Version v3.0 of the immunoSEQ assay was performed at survey level. The method was immunoSEQ multiplex PCR; TCRdb's version includes in-frame clones alone and lacks a portion of them. The data contain about 17,000 clones, over 70% of them seen just once; the ten biggest clones take up roughly 15%. This TCR was sampled from a man aged 30 to 39 with HIV. The source material was unsorted PBMCs, sampled roughly 2.1 years before starting antiretroviral therapy. This chain joins TRBV28 and TRBJ1-5; D is undetermined. The CDR3 nucleotides read TGTGCCAGCAAAGTCCCGTATAGCAATCAGCCCCAGCATTTT. Its translation is CASKVPYSNQPQHF.